The next 15 T cell receptor beta chains were all read from a single sample in a study of blood T cell repertoires in COVID-19. Sequencing was performed with immunoSEQ multiplex PCR; in TCRdb, only in-frame clones are kept and a portion is missing. The table has roughly 230,000 clones, approximately 85% seen once. The sample comprised peripheral blood. The receptors come from a man between 45 and 60 years old with COVID-19, enrolled during active disease.

This clone was seen once. V is TRBV19 and J is TRBJ2-2, with D possibly being TRBD2 (5 bases). Trimming took off 0 bases at V and 3 bases at J, with 8 bases between the two ends. In germline, CDR1 is LNHDA, CDR2 SQIVND (reference sequence). This CDR3 spans 15 amino acids. Here the CDR3 reads CASSIEPGYTGELFF. The CDR3 DNA reads as TGTGCCAGTAGTATAGAACCGGGGTACACCGGGGAGCTGTTTTTT. Based on the CDR3 plus reference TRBV19 and TRBJ2-2, the full variable domain is DGGITQSPKYLFRKEGQNVTLSCEQNLNHDAMYWYRQDPGQGLRLIYYSQIVNDFQKGDIAEGYSVSREKKESFPLTVTSAQKNPTAFYLCASSIEPGYTGELFFGEGSRLTVL.

The chain couples TRBV30 to TRBJ2-7; no reliable D call. Germline V gene sequence: CDR1 GTSNPN, CDR2 SVGIG (reference sequence). Trimming took 0 bases from V and 6 from J, leaving 6 bases between them. The CDR3 consists of 11 residues. CDR3 nucleotide sequence: TGTGCCTGGAGTGTACTCTCCGAGCAGTACTTC. It is translated as CAWSVLSEQYF.

The V call is TRBV19, the J call TRBJ2-5, with 7 bases fitting TRBD2. This CDR3 has 15 amino acids. Germline CDR1 and CDR2: LNHDA and SQIVND (reference sequence). The V segment lost 1 base and the J segment 5 bases; nucleotides outside the gene matches: 7. CDR3 amino acids: CASSIARGGTETQYF. The DNA of the CDR3 is TGTGCCAGTAGTATAGCGCGGGGAGGGACGGAGACCCAGTACTTC.

The V gene is TRBV24-1, the J gene TRBJ2-2, with TRBD1 matching over 9 bases. Germline V gene sequence: CDR1 KGHDR, CDR2 SFDVKD. V lost 4 bases and J lost 7; bases outside the gene matches: 12. This CDR3 is built from 17 residues. CDR3 DNA: TGTGCCACCAGTGACCCACAGGGACAGGGTAGGGACGGGGAGCTGTTTTTT. This gives the protein CATSDPQGQGRDGELFF.

This clone turned up a few times. The chain has TRBV28 and TRBJ1-1, with 8 bases identical to TRBD1. The CDR3 spans 14 residues. The ends lost 7 bases at V and 4 bases at J; junction bases unmatched: 8. Germline CDR1 and CDR2: MDHEN and SYDVKM. CDR3 coding DNA: TGTGCCAGCACCAGTCCCACAGGGGGCACTGAAGCTTTCTTT. It codes for CASTSPTGGTEAFF.

This chain connects TRBV5-4 to TRBJ2-5, with 7 bases matching TRBD1. Per the germline V gene, CDR1 is SGHNT and CDR2 is YYREEE (reference sequence). This CDR3 is 13 amino acids long. The ends lost 1 base at V and 3 bases at J; junction bases unmatched: 0. CDR3 sequence (DNA): TGTGCCAGCAGCTTGACAGGGGAAGAGACCCAGTACTTC. Its translation is CASSLTGEETQYF. Based on the CDR3 plus reference TRBV5-4 and TRBJ2-5, the full variable domain is ETGVTQSPTHLIKTRGQQVTLRCSSQSGHNTVSWYQQALGQGPQFIFQYYREEENGRGNFPPRFSGLQFPNYSSELNVNALELDDSALYLCASSLTGEETQYFGPGTRLLVL.

This clone was observed a few times. This rearrangement joins TRBV7-8 to TRBJ1-5, with 10 bases fitting TRBD1. The trim removed 5 bases at V and 4 bases at J, leaving 5 bases unmatched. The CDR3 contains 15 residues. Germline assignment: CDR1 SGHVS and CDR2 FQNEAQ. The CDR3 region has the DNA TGTGCCAGCAGCCCCGGACAGGGGGGGAATCAGCCCCAGCATTTT. Amino acids: CASSPGQGGNQPQHF.

This rearrangement joins TRBV6-5 to TRBJ1-4, with unresolved D. The ends were cut back, 5 bases at V and 0 bases at J, with 7 bases in the middle. This CDR3 has 14 residues. The germline V gene encodes CDR1 MNHEY and CDR2 SVGAGI. This chain's CDR3 is CASSLTATNEKLFF. CDR3 sequence (DNA): TGTGCCAGCAGTCTAACTGCAACTAATGAAAAACTGTTTTTT.

This sequence joins TRBV14 and TRBJ2-7, with D tentatively TRBD1 (6 bases). Looked up from germline, CDR1 is SGHDN and CDR2 is FVKESK. CDR3 size: 13 residues. V was cut by 2 bases and J by 6 bases, with 11 bases left in between. CDR3 in amino acids: CASSQYSRGEQYF. CDR3 in DNA: TGTGCCAGCAGCCAATATTCCAGGGGCGAGCAGTACTTC.

With regard to this clone: One end of the junction fails to match germline, which may point to a read error. J is TRBJ1-5 and V is TRBV7-7; 8 bases match TRBD1. The CDR3 covers 18 residues. CDR1 SSHAT and CDR2 FNYEAQ come from the germline V gene (reference sequence). The CDR3 DNA is TGTGCTAGCAGCTTAGAGTTTGGGGCAGGGGGCAAGAATCAGCCCCAGCATTTT. It translates to CASSLEFGAGGKNQPQHF.

The chain links TRBV6-5 to TRBJ1-6; possibly TRBD1 for D (5 bases). Looked up from germline, CDR1 is MNHEY and CDR2 is SVGAGI. The CDR3 is 14 residues long. The ends were cut back, 7 bases at V and 9 bases at J, with 16 bases in the middle. CDR3 nucleotides: TGTGCCAGCACCAACCTCCAGGGAGGTTCACCCCTCCACTTT. It specifies CASTNLQGGSPLHF.

V usage is TRBV3-1 (or the pseudogene TRBV3-2) and J usage is TRBJ1-1, with D unclear. The germline V gene has CDR1 LGHDT and CDR2 YNNKEL (reference sequence). The CDR3 runs 14 residues. Trimming stripped 1 base from V and 4 bases from J, with 10 bases between. The CDR3 DNA sequence: TGTGCCAGCAGCCAAGGACACCCTGCCACTGAAGCTTTCTTT. Translation: CASSQGHPATEAFF.

In regard to this clone: Compared with germline, one end of the junction differs, possibly owing to a read error. CDR3 in DNA: TGTGCCAGCAGCTTAGAATTGGTGGCGGGGGTGCACTTC. This encodes CASSLELVAGVHF. V gene TRBV7-2 combines with J gene TRBJ2-5, with 7 nucleotides matching TRBD2. CDR3 length equals 13 residues. Germline CDR1 reads SGHTA; CDR2 reads FQGNSA. Variable domain in full (rest from reference TRBV7-2 and TRBJ2-5): GAGVSQSPSNKVTEKGKDVELRCDPISGHTALYWYRQSLGQGLEFLIYFQGNSAPDKSGLPSDRFSAERTGGSVSTLTIQRTQQEDSAVYLCASSLELVAGVHFGPGTRLLVL.

The chain recombines TRBV21-1 with TRBJ2-7; no check of the table's D call, TRBD1, against the DNA was made. TRBV21-1 is annotated as a pseudogene. This CDR3 has 16 residues. The CDR3 loop is CASSSLPAGQGYEQYF. As DNA, the CDR3 is TGTGCCAGCAGCTCACTCCCAGCGGGACAGGGCTACGAGCAGTACTTC.

This chain uses TRBV11-1 with TRBJ1-1; tentatively, D is TRBD1 (6 bases). There are 13 residues in the CDR3. V was clipped by 3 bases and J by 5 bases, with 10 bases between them. Per the germline V gene, CDR1 is SGHAT and CDR2 is FQDESV (reference sequence). The chain's CDR3 is CASSFGTWTEAFF. CDR3 DNA sequence: TGTGCCAGCAGCTTCGGGACATGGACTGAAGCTTTCTTT.